The sequence of this T cell receptor (beta chain) was determined in a study of blood T cell repertoires in COVID-19. Original methodology: Nucleated cell counts were estimated from reference gene primer amplification. The data were produced by immunoSEQ multiplex PCR, yet TCRdb's version contains in-frame clones alone and is incomplete. The V and J calls and the clone size are those of that table, but D and trimming were determined from the DNA. This sample carries about 120,000 clones, about nine tenths of them seen once, and the ten largest clones take 3.5% to 5%. The sample taken for sequencing was peripheral blood. This TCR was sampled from a man aged 35 to 55 with acute or convalescent COVID-19.

DNA for the CDR3: TGTGCCAGTAGTCCTCAGGGGGCCATGAACACTGAAGCTTTCTTT. Translated, it gives CASSPQGAMNTEAFF. The chain combines TRBV19 with TRBJ1-1, with 8 bases identical to TRBD1. CDR1 and CDR2 (germline): LNHDA, SQIVND (reference sequence). The junction had 5 bases not matched to a gene; V was cut back by 5 bases and J by 0 bases. CDR3 length equals 15 residues.